The clone carrying this T cell receptor beta chain was seen a single time. What it binds is unknown. The CDR3 runs 16 residues. Germline CDR1 and CDR2: SGHRS and YFSETQ. V dropped 0 bases and J dropped 4; count of bases not matched to a gene: 7. TCRdb redid the calling of the 5' RACE reads with MiXCR, one entry per CDR3 protein. The data hold about 6,500 distinct CDR3 sequences, with about 54% observed a single time. The data belong to a study of T-cell memory formation after mild COVID-19. Study information: Largely, TCR clusters stayed within a single donor. Study-level results: A subset of responding clones appeared in pre-infection memory, suggesting cross-reactive memory joined. Whether second-wave clones peaking at day 37 were SARS-CoV-2 specific went unconfirmed.

This chain joins TRBV5-1 and TRBJ2-5, with 9 bases lining up with TRBD2. Material for sequencing was PBMCs or a T cell subset sorted from them (not recorded which). This clonotype was sampled from an adult who had mild COVID-19 (a few samples of this study predate the infection). Cell type and time point are not known. CDR3 sequence: CASSLEDSGGGETQYF. Here the CDR3 DNA reads TGCGCCAGCAGCTTGGAGGATAGCGGGGGAGGAGAGACCCAGTACTTC.